The rows below give T cell receptor beta chains drawn from one sample of a study of T cells in localized non-small cell lung cancer. The table came from immunoSEQ multiplex PCR; TCRdb's copy has only in-frame clones and leaves some out. The data contain about 46,000 clones, 65% to 90% of them seen just once; the ten biggest clones take up roughly a sixth. The specimen comprised peripheral blood mononuclear cells, sampled before any cancer treatment. These TCRs come from a man between 40 and 70 years old with stage III lung adenocarcinoma. CDR3s include the opening cysteine and the closing phenylalanine or tryptophan. Fields, in order: D gene, J gene, V gene, clone size, CDR3 DNA, CDR3 protein. D genes are given only for firm matches. Clone sizes are given selectively: once, few, many, or a class where the clone is expanded.

>-|TRBJ2-2|TRBV6-6|-
TGTGCCAGCAGTCCCATAAGGGACGGGGAGCTGTTTTTT
CASSPIRDGELFF
>TRBD2|TRBJ2-5|TRBV7-6|-
TGTGCCAGCAGCTTAGGTGGGACTAGCGGGGGGTACCAAGAGACCCAGTACTTC
CASSLGGTSGGYQETQYF
>-|TRBJ1-2|TRBV6-1|few
TGTGCCAGCAGTGTAGACCGATTATCTAACTATGGCTACACCTTC
CASSVDRLSNYGYTF
>TRBD2|TRBJ2-5|TRBV29-1|-
TGCAGCGTTGGCGGCAGCCGGGGGGGGACCCAGTACTTC
CSVGGSRGGTQYF
>-|TRBJ2-5|TRBV27|few
TGTGCCAGCAGGGGGTTTCTACAAGAGACCCAGTACTTC
CASRGFLQETQYF
>TRBD1|TRBJ1-5|TRBV19|-
TGTGCCAGTGGGGGAGCCTGGACAGGGTCGGTCAATCAGCCCCAGCATTTT
CASGGAWTGSVNQPQHF
>-|TRBJ1-6|TRBV19|-
TGTGCCAGTAGTTTAAGAAATTCACCCCTCCACTTT
CASSLRNSPLHF
>TRBD2|TRBJ2-5|TRBV7-2|-
TGTGCCAGCACCCATGGGGGAGCGGGGGGGAGGGAGACCCAGTACTTC
CASTHGGAGGRETQYF
>-|TRBJ2-5|TRBV4-2|-
TGTGCCAGCAGCTTGAGGTCAGGGTGGTACCAAGAGACCCAGTACTTC
CASSLRSGWYQETQYF
>-|TRBJ1-6|TRBV5-6|-
TGTGCCAGCAGCTTGTGGACCGACGTTACAAATTCACCCCTCCACTTT
CASSLWTDVTNSPLHF
>-|TRBJ1-5|TRBV19|few
TGTGCCAGTAGTATAGTAGGCCAGGGATTCGAAGTTCGTCAGCCCCAGCATTTT
CASSIVGQGFEVRQPQHF
>TRBD1|TRBJ2-2|TRBV5-1|-
TGCGCCAGCAGCGCGGGCGGACAGGGGAACACCGGGGAGCTGTTTTTT
CASSAGGQGNTGELFF
>-|TRBJ2-1|TRBV6-1|-
TGTGCCAGCAGTGCTGGGGAGTACAATGAGCAGTTCTTC
CASSAGEYNEQFF
>-|TRBJ1-3|TRBV9|-
TGTGCCAGCAGCGTAGCTCAGACTGGAAACACCATATATTTT
CASSVAQTGNTIYF